This TCR beta chain derives from a study of blood T cells in healthy people across ages. A second PCR of 7 to 11 cycles used a sample-barcoded 5' primer and a J-beta primer mix. TCRdb re-derived calls from the 5' RACE reads in MiXCR, one entry per CDR3 protein. The sample shows around 1.5 million distinct CDR3 sequences, about 32% of them seen only once. Trimming pared 11 bases from V and 7 bases from J, leaving 12 bases between. This CDR3 comprises 11 residues. The germline gives CDR1 ENHRY, CDR2 SYGVKD. The sequenced sample consisted of blood. The receptor was isolated from a woman aged 30 to 39 in good health. The chain combines TRBV10-3 with TRBJ2-1, with a weak D call TRBD2 (6 bases). Here the CDR3 DNA reads TGTGCCGTCGGGGGAGGAAATGAGCAGTTCTTC. Its translation is CAVGGGNEQFF.